This T cell receptor beta chain was recorded in a study of blood T cell repertoires in COVID-19. The overall study: Both acute and convalescent COVID-19 samples were obtained from the United States, Italy and Spain. T cells, B-cell-depleted T cells, or PBMCs provided the cDNA or gDNA that served as material.

TCRdb's table, derived via immunoSEQ multiplex PCR, lists solely in-frame clones and lacks some. The sample consists of over 150,000 clones, roughly 86% of them appearing once. With 1 base removed from V and 5 bases from J, the gap between germline ends came to 14 bases. Germline lookup yields CDR1 SGHTA and CDR2 FQGNSA. The CDR3 extends over 15 amino acids. The chain employs TRBV7-2 and TRBJ1-1; maybe TRBD1 (5 bases). The specimen was peripheral blood. The clonotype comes from a man over 45 with active or convalescent COVID-19. The CDR3 region is CASSLVRGVGTEAFF. The CDR3 DNA follows: TGTGCCAGCAGCTTAGTGCGGGGGGTGGGTACTGAAGCTTTCTTT. Full variable domain (rest looked up from reference TRBV7-2 and TRBJ1-1): GAGVSQSPSNKVTEKGKDVELRCDPISGHTALYWYRQSLGQGLEFLIYFQGNSAPDKSGLPSDRFSAERTGGSVSTLTIQRTQQEDSAVYLCASSLVRGVGTEAFFGQGTRLTVV.